This entry concerns a single T cell receptor (beta chain). Antigen unknown. The data derive from a study of radiotherapy plus CTLA-4 blockade in lung cancer. Turning to the study itself: Objective response was observed in around a sixth of patients, and disease control in approximately 30%.

The study, taken as a whole, reports: The best prediction of response reportedly came from early blood T cell clone dynamics, with interferon-beta.

Sequencing was performed with immunoSEQ multiplex PCR; in TCRdb, only in-frame clones are kept and a portion is missing. The sample has nearly 95,000 clones, approximately 78% seen once; the top ten hold about 26%. The TCR was taken from a human donor with non-small cell lung cancer that progressed on radiotherapy plus ipilimumab. The source was peripheral blood, collected from a patient treated with radiotherapy plus ipilimumab.

The CDR3 nucleotides are TGTGCCAGTATTAAGACAGGCTCTGGAAACACCATATATTTT. This translates into CASIKTGSGNTIYF. The rearrangement joins TRBV19 to TRBJ1-3; maybe TRBD1 (6 bases). The V and J ends lost 7 bases and 0 bases respectively, with 10 bases between them. This CDR3 comprises 14 residues. Germline V gene lookup returns CDR1 LNHDA and CDR2 SQIVND (reference sequence).